This paragraph covers one T cell receptor (beta chain) sequence. Assay: immunoSEQ multiplex PCR; the TCRdb copy retains only in-frame clones and omits some. The table includes about 61,000 clones, 85% to 90% detected once. This sample is drawn from a study of OX40 agonist ivuxolimab in advanced cancers. The sequence was collected from an adult with an advanced solid tumor such as melanoma, head and neck, liver or kidney cancer. The specimen was CD4+ or CD8+ T cells sorted from blood, collected in a trial of the OX40 agonist ivuxolimab.

CDR3 sequence reads: CASSLSGGANEQFF. In DNA, the CDR3 is TGTGCCAGCAGCCTTAGCGGGGGGGCCAATGAGCAGTTCTTC. The V call is TRBV28, the J call TRBJ2-1; 11 bases are shared with TRBD2. CDR3 length: 14 residues. Trimming removed 6 bases from V and 6 bases from J; junction bases left unmatched: 4. Germline V gene sequence: CDR1 MDHEN, CDR2 SYDVKM. Full variable domain (remainder filled in from reference TRBV28 and TRBJ2-1): DVKVTQSSRYLVKRTGEKVFLECVQDMDHENMFWYRQDPGLGLRLIYFSYDVKMKEKGDIPEGYSVSREKKERFSLILESASTNQTSMYLCASSLSGGANEQFFGPGTRLTVL.